Below are 7 T cell receptor beta chains sequenced from a single sample in a study of blood T cell repertoires in COVID-19 (dated by TCRdb to about 2020). Library creation used the immunoSEQ multiplex PCR assay. As stored in TCRdb, this immuneACCESS dataset retains in-frame rearrangements with V and J assigned. A fraction of the clones does not appear; measured against another copy, unresolved V genes explain less than half of the discrepancy, and the remainder lacks a known reason. For this sample there are about 120,000 clones; around 80% appear just once. About 2.3% of the sample comes from the top ten. The sample taken for sequencing was peripheral blood. The receptor source for this set is a man aged 50 to 59 with acute or convalescent COVID-19.

This clone occurred a few times. J is TRBJ1-4 and V is TRBV28, with D tentatively TRBD1 (5 bases). The CDR3 is 15 amino acids. The V and J ends lost 5 bases and 6 bases respectively, with 16 bases between them. CDR1 is MDHEN, CDR2 SYDVKM, per germline. The CDR3 coding sequence is TGTGCCAGCAGTGGGCTAGGGGCAAGGGATGAAAAACTGTTTTTT. The encoded protein is CASSGLGARDEKLFF.

The chain recombines TRBV19 with TRBJ2-7; 11 positions agree with TRBD1. CDR3 size: 14 residues. In germline, CDR1 is LNHDA, CDR2 SQIVND (reference sequence). The V gene end was trimmed by 5 bases and the J gene end by 3 bases; junction bases not matched to a gene: 3. The CDR3 sequence is CASSGTGGGYEQYF. Here the CDR3 DNA reads TGTGCCAGTAGTGGGACAGGGGGAGGCTACGAGCAGTACTTC.

About this clone itself: Other DNA sequences of this sample code for an identical CDR3. CDR3: CASSIGGGTYEQYF. The CDR3 region has the DNA TGTGCCAGTAGTATAGGCGGGGGTACCTACGAGCAGTACTTC. This chain joins TRBV19 and TRBJ2-7, with 7 bases fitting TRBD2. This CDR3 spans 14 amino acids. V lost 1 base, J lost 2 bases, and 2 bases stayed unmatched. Germline CDR1 LNHDA, CDR2 SQIVND (reference sequence). Filled out from reference TRBV19 and TRBJ2-7, the complete variable domain reads DGGITQSPKYLFRKEGQNVTLSCEQNLNHDAMYWYRQDPGQGLRLIYYSQIVNDFQKGDIAEGYSVSREKKESFPLTVTSAQKNPTAFYLCASSIGGGTYEQYFGPGTRLTVT.

This chain connects TRBV5-4 to TRBJ1-2, with 7 bases aligning to TRBD1. CDR1 is SGHNT, CDR2 YYREEE, per germline (reference sequence). This CDR3 is 14 amino acids long. V shed 0 bases and J 2 bases; nucleotides not matched to a gene: 1. The CDR3: CASSLDRGNYGYTF. The CDR3 region has the DNA TGTGCCAGCAGCTTGGACAGGGGCAACTATGGCTACACCTTC.

The chain recombines TRBV28 with TRBJ2-1; 10 nucleotides line up with TRBD2. V dropped 2 bases and J dropped 1; count of bases not matched to a gene: 11. Germline V CDR1 and CDR2: MDHEN, SYDVKM. The CDR3 sequence is 19 residues long. CDR3 loop: CASSLGLSGRAGSYNEQFF. Here the CDR3 DNA reads TGTGCCAGCAGTTTAGGCCTAAGCGGGAGGGCCGGATCCTACAATGAGCAGTTCTTC.

The rearrangement joins TRBV9 to TRBJ2-3; 8 nucleotides match TRBD2. CDR1 is SGDLS, CDR2 YYNGEE, per germline. The CDR3 spans 14 residues. Trimming at V came to 2 bases and at J to 4 bases, leaving 3 bases not matched to a gene. CDR3 sequence: CASSVVGGADTQYF. The CDR3 nucleotides read TGTGCCAGCAGCGTTGTCGGGGGGGCAGATACGCAGTATTTT. Complete variable domain (other parts from reference TRBV9 and TRBJ2-3): DSGVTQTPKHLITATGQRVTLRCSPRSGDLSVYWYQQSLDQGLQFLIQYYNGEERAKGNILERFSAQQFPDLHSELNLSSLELGDSALYFCASSVVGGADTQYFGPGTRLTVL.

V usage is TRBV12-3 or TRBV12-4 and J usage is TRBJ1-4; D uncertain. V lost 3 bases and J 6 bases, leaving 8 bases between the germline ends. The CDR3 extends over 13 amino acids. CDR3 nucleotides: TGTGCCAGCAGTTTTACCGGGGATGAAAAACTGTTTTTT. Protein: CASSFTGDEKLFF.